This T cell receptor (beta chain) was recovered during a study of Graves' ophthalmopathy and Graves' hyperthyroidism. Study-level findings and limits: Thyroid clonotypes that were expanded above 0.001 frequency mostly also appeared in blood.

This CDR3 comprises 12 residues. Trimming stripped 10 bases from V and 3 bases from J, with 13 bases between. Germline V CDR1 and CDR2: SGHDT, YYEEEE. The authors isolated PBMCs from approximately 10 ml of fresh peripheral blood. As the template, RNA transcripts were used to amplify TCR beta CDR3 regions. Second-round multiplex PCR came after a first-round RT-PCR that employed HTBI primers. TCRdb re-derived calls from the multiplex PCR reads in MiXCR, one entry per CDR3 protein. The sample holds around 660,000 distinct CDR3 sequences, roughly 39% seen once. Note on this clonotype: Its antigen is undetermined.

The chain uses TRBV5-6 and TRBJ2-5; unclear D gene. The sample comprised peripheral blood. The receptor was derived from an adult man with Graves' ophthalmopathy. The CDR3 sequence is CAWRGGKETQYF. As DNA, the CDR3 is TGTGCCTGGAGAGGCGGTAAAGAGACCCAGTACTTC. Full variable domain (remainder filled in from reference TRBV5-6 and TRBJ2-5): DAGVTQSPTHLIKTRGQQVTLRCSPKSGHDTVSWYQQALGQGPQFIFQYYEEEERQRGNFPDRFSGHQFPNYSSELNVNALLLGDSALYLCAWRGGKETQYFGPGTRLLVL.